This T cell receptor (beta chain) was captured by sequencing in a study of CD4 T cells in relation to SARS-CoV-2 and coronaviruses (dated by TCRdb to about 2021). Regarding the study in general: In the ViraFEST assay, PBMCs were grown with antigen for 10 days, and TCR beta CDR3s were then sequenced to identify antigen-specific clonal expansions. Using patient-derived lymphoblastoid cell lines, the shared crossreactive spike epitopes were mapped to their HLA restriction. The Adaptive Biotechnologies TCR-sequencing kit was used for samples from three pre-COVID donors and for the naive versus memory experiments, whereas the other data were Illumina-based. A different, Illumina-based TCR-beta assay was used to sequence expansion assays from other donors in the study. The study assessed, at the TCR clonotype level, memory CD4+ T cell crossreactivity between SARS-CoV-2 and common cold coronavirus spike proteins. A median age of around 38 years, with a range of roughly 20 to 75 years, was recorded for the full convalescent cohort of 12 to 13 patients. The roughly twelve convalescent patients included 8 males and 4 females; two subjects were Hispanic. Paper-wide results and their limitations: Compared with monoreactive clones, crossreactive clones had significantly weaker SARS-CoV-2-driven expansion, a result consistent with antigenic imprinting. Because the crossreactivity analysis focused on spike protein, crossreactivity against other viral proteins was not assessed. Small numbers of patients and of tested TCRs were a limitation of the study. Pre-pandemic and post-infection samples were not both contributed by any donor, so tracing of the source of pre-existing responses was limited. Memory CD4+ clonotypes crossrecognizing SARS-CoV-2 and at least one common cold coronavirus spike were found in around 71% of donors. Sequencing of naive versus memory cells indicated that the assay detects memory recall responses, not primary responses primed during culture.

Concerning this clone: Which antigen it targets is not known. No much larger clone exists at a distance of one base, and base qualities are not known.

Naive and memory CD4+ T cells were separated from cryopreserved PBMCs by first enriching for CD4 and then performing EasySep naive CD4+ T cell enrichment. For roughly 10 days, roughly 100,000 sorted naive or memory CD4+ T cells were cultured together with CEF peptides and T cell-depleted PBMCs at a 1:1 ratio. Triplicate replicate wells were generally used for each peptide culture condition. Ficoll-Paque PLUS gradient centrifugation was used to isolate PBMCs from either whole blood or leukapheresis product. PBMCs were either cryopreserved at -140°C or used fresh in the expansion assay. The QIAamp Micro DNA Kit was used to extract genomic DNA from the CD4+ T cells. V is shortened by 1 base, J by 2 bases, and the region joining them spans 22 bases. The CDR3 sequence holds 19 residues, the cysteine and phenylalanine included. CDR3 DNA only is kept here, 57 bases in frame from base 1. In the germline V gene (reference sequence), CDR1 corresponds to LNHDA and CDR2 to SQIVND.

Survey-level immunoSEQ TCR-beta sequencing was performed on DNA from CEF-cultured naive and memory CD4+ T cells. As for how the authors treated the data: During preprocessing, nonproductive sequences were discarded, as were any CDR3s that did not begin with C, did not end with F or W, or were shorter than 7 amino acids. The MANAFEST web app was used to call antigen-specific clonotypes on the basis of expansion compared with the reference and with other culture wells. A clone counted as positive if significantly expanded in 2 of 3 replicate wells versus the reference culture at FDR below 0.05. For a clone to be considered positive, significant expansion relative to all other tandem wells and an odds ratio above 5 were also required. Cultured and uncultured naive and memory CD4+ repertoires were searched for CDR3s previously identified as spike- and CEF-reactive. CDR3 homology was measured as pairwise Levenshtein distance, computed with the stringdist R package after trimming three terminal residues from each end. TCRdb carries this immuneACCESS record with in-frame sequences only. Its versions omit some clonotypes, under half of them owing to an unresolved V gene in the studies checked, with the rest unexplained. That table furnishes V, J and clone size, whereas the DNA furnished D and trimming. Across this sample there are about 35,000 clones, with about four fifths seen only once. Approximately 7% of the sample comes from the top ten.

The sequence came from an adult with COVID-19. The sequenced sample consisted of naive CD4+ T cells from PBMCs, cultured in vitro. In light of the paper, this sample's cell subset or site label describes: naive CD4+ T cells isolated by negative enrichment. The sequence is built from TRBV19 and TRBJ2-3, with no reliable assignment of the D segment. For the CDR3, the sequence is CASSIVSTRSKENTDTQYF. The nucleotides read TGTGCCAGTAGTATAGTTTCTACGAGATCGAAGGAAAACACAGATACGCAGTATTTT.